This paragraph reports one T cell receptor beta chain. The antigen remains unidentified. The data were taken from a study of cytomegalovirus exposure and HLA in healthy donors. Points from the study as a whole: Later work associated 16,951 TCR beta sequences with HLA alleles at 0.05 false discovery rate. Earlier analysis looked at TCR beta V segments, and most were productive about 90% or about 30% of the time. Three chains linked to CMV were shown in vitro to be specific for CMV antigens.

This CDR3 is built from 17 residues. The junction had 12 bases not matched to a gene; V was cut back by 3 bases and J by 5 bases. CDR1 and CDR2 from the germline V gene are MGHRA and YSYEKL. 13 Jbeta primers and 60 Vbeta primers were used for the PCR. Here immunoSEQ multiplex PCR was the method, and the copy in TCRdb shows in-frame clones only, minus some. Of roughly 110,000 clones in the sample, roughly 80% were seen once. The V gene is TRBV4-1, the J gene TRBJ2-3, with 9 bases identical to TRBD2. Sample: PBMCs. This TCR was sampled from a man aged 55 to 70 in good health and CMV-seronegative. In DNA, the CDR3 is TGCGCCAGCAGCCAGTCACCAGCGGGGGGCCTCGTAGATACGCAGTATTTT. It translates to CASSQSPAGGLVDTQYF.